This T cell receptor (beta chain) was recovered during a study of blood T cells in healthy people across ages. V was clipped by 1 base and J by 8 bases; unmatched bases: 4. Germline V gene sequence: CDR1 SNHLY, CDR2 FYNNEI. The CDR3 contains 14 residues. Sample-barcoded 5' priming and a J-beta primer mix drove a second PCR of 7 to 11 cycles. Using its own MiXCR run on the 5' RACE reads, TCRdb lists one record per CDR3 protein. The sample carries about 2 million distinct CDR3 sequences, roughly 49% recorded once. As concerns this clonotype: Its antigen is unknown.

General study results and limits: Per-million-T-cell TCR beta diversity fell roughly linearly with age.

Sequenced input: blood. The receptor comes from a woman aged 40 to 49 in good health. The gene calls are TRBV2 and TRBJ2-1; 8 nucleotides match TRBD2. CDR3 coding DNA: TGTGCCAGCAGTGAAGGCCTAGCGGGCGATGAGCAGTTCTTC. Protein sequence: CASSEGLAGDEQFF.